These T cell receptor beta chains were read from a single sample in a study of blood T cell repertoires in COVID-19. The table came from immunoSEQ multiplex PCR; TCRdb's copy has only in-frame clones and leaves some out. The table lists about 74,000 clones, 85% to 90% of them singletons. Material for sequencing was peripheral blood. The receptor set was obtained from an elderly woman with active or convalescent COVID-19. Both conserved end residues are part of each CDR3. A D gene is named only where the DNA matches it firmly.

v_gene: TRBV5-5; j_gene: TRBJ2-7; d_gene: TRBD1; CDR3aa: CASSLDRGFEQYF
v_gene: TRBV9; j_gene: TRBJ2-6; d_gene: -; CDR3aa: CASSDTGIPGANVLTF
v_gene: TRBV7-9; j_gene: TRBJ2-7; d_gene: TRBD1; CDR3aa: CASSTGQGSYEQYF
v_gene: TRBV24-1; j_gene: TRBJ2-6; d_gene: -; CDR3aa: CATSDTGLPANVLTF
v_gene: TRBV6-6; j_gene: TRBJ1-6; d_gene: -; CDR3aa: CASSYRNRQEPLHF
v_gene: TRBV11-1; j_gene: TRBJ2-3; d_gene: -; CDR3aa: CASSLSRTDTQYF
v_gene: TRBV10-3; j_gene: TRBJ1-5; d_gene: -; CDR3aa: CAIQAGDGYNQPQHF
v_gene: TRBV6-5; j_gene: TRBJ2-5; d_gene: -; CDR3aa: CASTAGVQETQYF
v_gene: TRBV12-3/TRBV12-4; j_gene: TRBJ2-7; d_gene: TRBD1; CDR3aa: CASGWDRAGEQYF
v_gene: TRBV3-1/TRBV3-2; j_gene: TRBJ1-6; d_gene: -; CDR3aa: CASSQDGPYFNSPLHF
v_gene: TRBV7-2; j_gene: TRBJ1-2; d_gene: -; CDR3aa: CASSFRRGVYGYTF
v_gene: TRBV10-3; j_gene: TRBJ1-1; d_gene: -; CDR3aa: CAISEGGDTEAFF
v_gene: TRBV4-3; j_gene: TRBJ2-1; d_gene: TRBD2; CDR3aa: CASSVGGAGGQLYNEQFF
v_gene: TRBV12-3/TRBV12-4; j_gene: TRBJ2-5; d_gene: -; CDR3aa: CASKRQGGETQYF
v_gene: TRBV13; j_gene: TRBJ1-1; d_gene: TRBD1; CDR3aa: CASSITGGLNTEAFF
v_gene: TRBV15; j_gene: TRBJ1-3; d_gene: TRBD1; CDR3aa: CATSPKGQGARGNTIYF
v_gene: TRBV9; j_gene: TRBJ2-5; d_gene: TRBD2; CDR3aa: CASSVATGGETQYF
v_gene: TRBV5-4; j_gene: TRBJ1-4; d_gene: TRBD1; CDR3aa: CASSSRTGGTNEKLFF
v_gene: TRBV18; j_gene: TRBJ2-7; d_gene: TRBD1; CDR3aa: CASSPSGTGGYEQYF
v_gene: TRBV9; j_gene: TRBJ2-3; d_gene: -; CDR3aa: CASSVVDSSTDTQYF
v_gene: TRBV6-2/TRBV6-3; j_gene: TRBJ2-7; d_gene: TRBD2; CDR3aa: CASSPGTSWAYEQYF
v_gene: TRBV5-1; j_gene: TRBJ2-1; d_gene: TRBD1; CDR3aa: CASSLGGQGAHLEQFF
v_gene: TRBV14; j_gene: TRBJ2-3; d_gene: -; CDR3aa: CASSPPITVGTDTQYF
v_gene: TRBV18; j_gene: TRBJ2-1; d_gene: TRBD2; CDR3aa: CASSPPQRGVGNEQFF
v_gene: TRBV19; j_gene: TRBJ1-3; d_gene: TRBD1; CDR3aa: CASSTSTGTGDLAGNTIYF
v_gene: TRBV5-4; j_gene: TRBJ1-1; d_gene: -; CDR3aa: CASSSPLKGTEAFF
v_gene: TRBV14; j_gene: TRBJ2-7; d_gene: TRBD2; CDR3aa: CASGGTSGTQQYF
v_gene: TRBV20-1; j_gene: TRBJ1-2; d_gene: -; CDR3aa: CSATANYGYTF
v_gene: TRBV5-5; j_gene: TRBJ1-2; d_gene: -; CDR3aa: CASSQEVLGGYTF
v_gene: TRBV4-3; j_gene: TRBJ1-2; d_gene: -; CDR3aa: CASSQGLQSNYGYTF
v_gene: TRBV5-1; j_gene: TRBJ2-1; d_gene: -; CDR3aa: CASSSFNEQFF
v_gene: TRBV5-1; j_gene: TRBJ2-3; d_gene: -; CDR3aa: CASSTNRVADTQYF
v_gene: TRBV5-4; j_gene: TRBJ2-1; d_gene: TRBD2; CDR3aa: CASSSTSGGNEQFF
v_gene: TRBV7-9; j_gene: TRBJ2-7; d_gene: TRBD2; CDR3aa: CASSLSGGAEQYF
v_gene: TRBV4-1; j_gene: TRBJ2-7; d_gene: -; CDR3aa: CASSQTEFYEQYF
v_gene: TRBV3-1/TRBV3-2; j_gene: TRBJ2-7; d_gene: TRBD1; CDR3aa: CASSPHLTDDRDEYEQYF
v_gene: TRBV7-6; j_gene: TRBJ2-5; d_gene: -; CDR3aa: CASSLAPNRGGRETQYF
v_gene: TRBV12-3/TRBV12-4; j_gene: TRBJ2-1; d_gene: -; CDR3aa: CATVAPNEQFF
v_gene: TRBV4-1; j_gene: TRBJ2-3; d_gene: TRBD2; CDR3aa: CASSQDPAGGFTDTQYF
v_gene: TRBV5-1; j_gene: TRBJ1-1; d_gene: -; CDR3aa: CASSLGTGDTEAFF
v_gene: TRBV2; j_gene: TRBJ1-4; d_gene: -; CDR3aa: CASRETSVREKLFF
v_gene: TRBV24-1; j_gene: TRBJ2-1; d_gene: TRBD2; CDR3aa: CATSDYVTSGSLNEQFF
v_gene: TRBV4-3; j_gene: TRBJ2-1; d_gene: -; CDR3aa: CASSQEYGYNEQFF
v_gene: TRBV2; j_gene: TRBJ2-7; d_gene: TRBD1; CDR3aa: CASRADRLTYEQYF
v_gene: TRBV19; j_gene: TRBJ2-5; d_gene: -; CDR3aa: CASSPGVGGGRKTQYF
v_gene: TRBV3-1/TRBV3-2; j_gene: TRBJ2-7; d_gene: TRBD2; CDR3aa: CASSPERGPFITQYF
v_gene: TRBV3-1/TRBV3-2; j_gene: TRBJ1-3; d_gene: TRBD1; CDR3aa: CASSQERTGYGNTIYF
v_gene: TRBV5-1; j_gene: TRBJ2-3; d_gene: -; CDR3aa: CASSLAGDGDTQYF
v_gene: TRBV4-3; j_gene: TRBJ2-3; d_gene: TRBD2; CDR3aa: CASSQAAAAAGVPSDTQYF
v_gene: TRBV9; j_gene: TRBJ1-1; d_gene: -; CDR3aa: CASSVRTGRSVDTEAFF
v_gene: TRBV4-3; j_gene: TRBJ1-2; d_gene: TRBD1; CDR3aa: CASSQLLPGTGVAGYTF
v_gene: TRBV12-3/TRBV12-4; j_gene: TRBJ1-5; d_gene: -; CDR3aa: CASSLASTQPQHF
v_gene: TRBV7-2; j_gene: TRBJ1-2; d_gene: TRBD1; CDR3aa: CASSLHQGQGLWGNYGYTF
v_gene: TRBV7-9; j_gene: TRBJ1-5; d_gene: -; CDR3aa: CASSRNRNQPQHF